Listed here are 28 T cell receptor beta chains from one sample, sequenced in a study of CD8+ T cells in alopecia areata. Extracted from the samples, RNA was reverse transcribed into cDNA to serve as the sequencing template. This table comes from immunoSEQ multiplex PCR, and its TCRdb copy is limited to in-frame clones, with some not included. This table has 100,000 to 120,000 clones, about 60% appearing once. The material sequenced was NKG2D-low CD8+ T cells sorted from blood. The receptors shown here come from a human donor with alopecia areata.

The chain is built from TRBV4-1 and TRBJ1-1, with a possible D match to TRBD1 (5 bases). CDR3 size: 15 residues. Germline CDR1 is MGHRA and CDR2 is YSYEKL. Trimming took 6 bases from V and 4 from J, leaving 18 bases between them. The CDR3 DNA is TGCGCCAGCAGTAGAATCGGGGGGATCGGCACTGAAGCTTTCTTT. This gives the protein CASSRIGGIGTEAFF.

The chain is built from TRBV27 and TRBJ2-7, with no clear D. The CDR3 is 12 residues long. The germline V gene has CDR1 MNHEY and CDR2 SMNVEV (reference sequence). Trimming left V 4 bases short and J 4 bases short, with 8 bases between. Written as DNA, the CDR3 is TGTGCCAGCAGTTCTGCGGTGTACGAGCAGTACTTC. Translation: CASSSAVYEQYF.

This chain connects TRBV4-1 to TRBJ2-7; either TRBD1 or TRBD2 may fit D (7 bases each). The CDR3 covers 16 residues. Germline V gene data show CDR1 as MGHRA and CDR2 as YSYEKL. Trimming left V 0 bases short and J 2 bases short, with 14 bases between. Here the CDR3 reads CASSQESPGGAYEQYF. CDR3 in DNA: TGCGCCAGCAGCCAAGAGTCCCCAGGGGGGGCCTACGAGCAGTACTTC.

In this sample, this clone turned up once. The chain joins TRBV27 to TRBJ1-1, with D maybe TRBD1 (5 bases). In germline, CDR1 is MNHEY, CDR2 SMNVEV (reference sequence). Trimming took 8 bases from V and 0 from J, leaving 13 bases between them. There are 14 residues in the CDR3. DNA for the CDR3: TGTGCCAGCGGACGGTCAGGGCTGAACACTGAAGCTTTCTTT. Protein: CASGRSGLNTEAFF.

This clone was observed a few times. This chain links TRBV29-1 with TRBJ2-7; D is ambiguous. CDR3 length: 12 amino acids. V gave up 7 bases and J gave up 2 bases, with 12 bases separating them. Germline CDR1 SQVTM, CDR2 ANQGSEA. Written as DNA, the CDR3 is TGCAGCGGTCAGGACGGACCCTACGAGCAGTACTTC. Translated: CSGQDGPYEQYF.

This chain joins TRBV2 and TRBJ1-1; D is undetermined. The germline V gene has CDR1 SNHLY and CDR2 FYNNEI. V dropped 6 bases and J dropped 0 bases, with 14 bases sitting between them. The CDR3 has 15 amino acids. CDR3 loop: CASRTLGSMNTEAFF. The CDR3 coding sequence is TGTGCCAGCAGGACCCTAGGAAGCATGAACACTGAAGCTTTCTTT.

This clone was observed a handful of times. The V and J genes are TRBV7-9 and TRBJ2-1; D possibly corresponds to TRBD1 (5 bases). There are 17 residues in the CDR3. V was shortened by 5 bases and J by 5 bases, with 22 bases between the two germline ends. CDR1 is SEHNR, CDR2 FQNEAQ, per germline (reference sequence). The CDR3, as DNA: TGTGCCAGCAGCCATGGGGCAGACGCAATCTCGAACAATGAGCAGTTCTTC. Protein: CASSHGADAISNNEQFF.

The chain has TRBV19 and TRBJ2-7; D possibly corresponds to TRBD1 (6 bases). Germline V lookup: CDR1 LNHDA, CDR2 SQIVND (reference sequence). This CDR3 has 15 residues. V lost 3 bases and J lost 3, with 15 bases in between. The CDR3 loop reads CASSIRDTDDYEQYF. In DNA form, the CDR3 reads TGTGCCAGTAGTATCCGGGACACGGATGACTACGAGCAGTACTTC.

The rearrangement links TRBV6-1 to TRBJ2-7; 10 bases align to TRBD2. The V and J ends lost 6 bases and 3 bases, in that order; junction bases with no gene match: 5. This CDR3 comprises 14 residues. Germline CDR1 MNHNS, CDR2 SASEGT. CDR3 bases: TGTGCCAGCAGCGCCGGACTAGCGGACTACGAGCAGTACTTC. Translation: CASSAGLADYEQYF.

The chain has TRBV28 and TRBJ2-5; 8 bases are shared with TRBD1. With the DNA end fitting TRBJ2-7 better, the J assignment may be wrong. CDR3 length: 14 residues. CDR1 MDHEN and CDR2 SYDVKM come from the germline V gene. The CDR3 reads CASRRGQGSYEQYF. CDR3 bases: TGTGCCAGCCGGCGCGGACAGGGCTCCTACGAGCAGTACTTC.

This clone was seen a single time. This chain links TRBV13 with TRBJ2-7; D is ambiguous. Trimming pared 5 bases from V and 4 bases from J, leaving 9 bases between. The CDR3 is 12 amino acids. Looked up from germline, CDR1 is PRHDT and CDR2 is FYEKMQ (reference sequence). CDR3 bases: TGTGCCAGCAGCCCAGGAACTTACGAGCAGTACTTC. Amino acid sequence: CASSPGTYEQYF.

The chain employs TRBV7-2 and TRBJ2-1; D is undetermined. CDR1 SGHTA and CDR2 FQGNSA come from the germline V gene. There are 14 residues in the CDR3. Trimming cost V 5 bases and J 5 bases, with 13 bases left between them. CDR3 residues: CASSPRIVDNEQFF. Here the CDR3 DNA reads TGTGCCAGCAGCCCCAGGATAGTAGACAATGAGCAGTTCTTC.

This clone was recorded only once. The V and J genes are TRBV5-1 and TRBJ2-5; the D gene is possibly TRBD2 (6 bases). The CDR3 runs 18 residues. The germline V gene encodes CDR1 SGHRS and CDR2 YFSETQ. Between the trimmed V and J ends, which lost 1 base and 3 bases, there was a span of 22 bases. CDR3 in amino acids: CASSLRLRSGPKKETQYF. The DNA for the CDR3 is TGCGCCAGCAGCTTGAGGCTGCGAAGCGGGCCTAAAAAAGAGACCCAGTACTTC.

This clone is a singleton in its sample. The chain carries TRBV27 and TRBJ2-1; 9 bases match TRBD2. Losses at the gene ends were 6 bases for V and 0 bases for J; bases not matched to a gene: 9. This CDR3 has 17 residues. In germline, CDR1 is MNHEY, CDR2 SMNVEV (reference sequence). The CDR3 region is CASRPLATSGSYNEQFF. CDR3 DNA sequence: TGTGCCAGCAGACCCCTCGCGACTAGCGGCTCCTACAATGAGCAGTTCTTC.

CDR3 in amino acids: CASSRAGHTDTQYF. The CDR3 region has the DNA TGTGCCAGCAGTCGAGCTGGCCACACAGATACGCAGTATTTT. This sequence joins TRBV27 and TRBJ2-3; D gene uncertain. This CDR3 has 14 residues. Trimming took 5 bases from V and 2 from J, leaving 11 bases between them. Germline V gene sequence: CDR1 MNHEY, CDR2 SMNVEV (reference sequence).

The CDR3 sequence: CAWGHRRSNTEAFF. The CDR3 nucleotides read TGTGCCTGGGGACACAGGAGATCGAACACTGAAGCTTTCTTT. The V gene is TRBV30, the J gene TRBJ1-1, with TRBD1 as a possible D gene (5 bases). Trimming removed 5 bases at V and 1 base at J, with 14 bases between. The CDR3 totals 14 residues. Per the germline V gene, CDR1 is GTSNPN and CDR2 is SVGIG (reference sequence).

The V gene is TRBV11-2, the J gene TRBJ2-7, with D perhaps matching TRBD1 or TRBD2 (6 bases each). The CDR3 has 14 amino acids. Trimming shortened V by 5 bases and J by 2 bases, and 13 bases separated the two germline ends. Germline CDR1 is SGHAT and CDR2 is FQNNGV. CDR3 loop: CASSQGGLAYEQYF. The CDR3 nucleotides are TGTGCCAGCAGCCAAGGGGGACTGGCCTACGAGCAGTACTTC.

V and J are TRBV6-6 and TRBJ2-3; tentatively, D is TRBD1 (6 bases). Germline CDR1 and CDR2: MNHNY and SVGAGI (reference sequence). CDR3 length equals 15 residues. V was cut by 0 bases and J by 6 bases, with 13 bases left in between. CDR3 region: CASSYSPGGGDTQYF. As DNA, the CDR3 is TGTGCCAGCAGTTACTCCCCTGGGGGCGGGGATACGCAGTATTTT.

This clone has a handful of counts. The chain combines TRBV5-6 with TRBJ1-1; D unclear. The germline V and J ends were trimmed by 0 bases and 9 bases, with 9 bases remaining between them. From germline, CDR1 is SGHDT and CDR2 YYEEEE. The CDR3 contains 12 residues. CDR3 protein: CASSLDVGKAFF. The CDR3 nucleotides read TGTGCCAGCAGCTTGGATGTGGGGAAAGCTTTCTTT.

This clone has only one observation. The rearrangement uses TRBV11-2 and TRBJ2-3; 10 bases match TRBD2. The J segment lost 0 bases and the V segment lost 2 bases, leaving 2 bases of the junction unmatched. CDR3 size: 16 residues. Germline V gives CDR1 SGHAT, CDR2 FQNNGV. The DNA for the CDR3 is TGTGCCAGCAGCTTACTAGCGGGAGCTAGCACAGATACGCAGTATTTT. This translates into CASSLLAGASTDTQYF.

The rearrangement uses TRBV6-5 and TRBJ2-1; the D gene is possibly TRBD2 (5 bases). The CDR3 consists of 14 residues. V dropped 0 bases and J dropped 9 bases, with 12 bases sitting between them. CDR1 is MNHEY and CDR2 is SVGAGI in the germline V gene. CDR3 in amino acids: CASSYSRSAGEQFF. The DNA for the CDR3 is TGTGCCAGCAGTTACTCGAGGTCGGCGGGTGAGCAGTTCTTC.

The chain combines TRBV5-1 with TRBJ1-1; D might be TRBD1 (5 bases). Germline V CDR1 and CDR2: SGHRS, YFSETQ. This CDR3 spans 14 amino acids. Trimming pared 0 bases from V and 4 bases from J, leaving 10 bases between. CDR3 sequence (DNA): TGCGCCAGCAGCTTGGGGACGGACACCACTGAAGCTTTCTTT. Its translation: CASSLGTDTTEAFF. The full variable domain, in which reference TRBV5-1 and TRBJ1-1 provide the parts outside the CDR3, is KAGVTQTPRYLIKTRGQQVTLSCSPISGHRSVSWYQQTPGQGLQFLFEYFSETQRNKGNFPGRFSGRQFSNSRSEMNVSTLELGDSALYLCASSLGTDTTEAFFGQGTRLTVV.

The chain combines TRBV13 with TRBJ2-1; D call uncertain. This CDR3 contains 15 residues. V was pared by 4 bases and J by 0 bases, with 10 bases between. The germline CDR1 and CDR2 sequences are PRHDT and FYEKMQ (reference sequence). The CDR3 region has the DNA TGTGCCAGCAGCTACTCAGAGAGCTCCTACAATGAGCAGTTCTTC. It yields the protein CASSYSESSYNEQFF.

The gene calls are TRBV28 and TRBJ2-7, with a tentative D call TRBD2 (6 bases). Germline V gene data show CDR1 as MDHEN and CDR2 as SYDVKM. Trimming left V 5 bases short and J 3 bases short, with 14 bases between. The CDR3 length is 14 residues. The CDR3 DNA reads TGTGCCAGCAGTGATAGCGGATCATACTACGAGCAGTACTTC. It translates to CASSDSGSYYEQYF.

This clone was detected a few times. The chain carries TRBV10-3 and TRBJ2-7, with D hard to call. Deletions cut 7 bases from V and 3 bases from J, with 13 bases between. Looked up from germline, CDR1 is ENHRY and CDR2 is SYGVKD. This CDR3 has 13 residues. The CDR3 reads CAIKNQESYEQYF. The CDR3 nucleotides are TGTGCCATCAAGAACCAGGAGAGCTACGAGCAGTACTTC.

The chain is built from TRBV13 and TRBJ2-5, with TRBD1 matching over 7 bases. Trimming cost V 4 bases and J 3 bases; bases outside gene matches: 2. This CDR3 is 13 amino acids long. Germline assignment: CDR1 PRHDT and CDR2 FYEKMQ (reference sequence). The CDR3 reads CASSYGTEETQYF. In nucleotides, the CDR3 is TGTGCCAGCAGCTACGGGACAGAAGAGACCCAGTACTTC.

This clone occurred a few times. This chain joins TRBV29-1 and TRBJ2-2, with TRBD1 as a possible D gene (6 bases). Germline CDR1 SQVTM, CDR2 ANQGSEA. The CDR3 is 13 residues long. Trimming removed 6 bases from V and 3 bases from J, with 11 bases in between. The DNA of the CDR3 is TGCAGCGTCAGGACAGTGGACACCGGGGAGCTGTTTTTT. This gives the protein CSVRTVDTGELFF.

V usage is TRBV6-5 and J usage is TRBJ2-3; a possible D gene is TRBD2 (5 bases). Trimming cost V 6 bases and J 6 bases, with 10 bases left between them. Germline V gene data show CDR1 as MNHEY and CDR2 as SVGAGI. The length of the CDR3 is 12 residues. The DNA for the CDR3 is TGTGCCAGCAGGCCTGGGAGCGATACGCAGTATTTT. Translating it yields CASRPGSDTQYF.